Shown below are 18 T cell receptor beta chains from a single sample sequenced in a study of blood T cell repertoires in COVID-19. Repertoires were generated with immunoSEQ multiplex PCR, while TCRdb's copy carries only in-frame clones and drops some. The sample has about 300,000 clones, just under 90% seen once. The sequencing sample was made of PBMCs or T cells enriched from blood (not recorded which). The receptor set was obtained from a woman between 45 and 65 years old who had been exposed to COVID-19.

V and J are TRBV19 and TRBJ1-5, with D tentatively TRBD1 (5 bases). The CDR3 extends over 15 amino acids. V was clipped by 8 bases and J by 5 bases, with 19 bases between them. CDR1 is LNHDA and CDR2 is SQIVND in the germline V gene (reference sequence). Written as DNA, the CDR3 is TGTGCCAGTTTTGATGGCTGGACACACGATCAGCCCCAGCATTTT. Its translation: CASFDGWTHDQPQHF.

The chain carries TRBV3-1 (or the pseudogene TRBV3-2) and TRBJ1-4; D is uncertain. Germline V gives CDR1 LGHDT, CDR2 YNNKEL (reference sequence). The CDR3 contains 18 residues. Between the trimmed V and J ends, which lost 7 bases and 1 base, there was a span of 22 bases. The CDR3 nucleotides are TGTGCCAGCACCCGAGCGGGCGCGGTCTGGGGAACTAATGAAAAACTGTTTTTT. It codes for CASTRAGAVWGTNEKLFF.

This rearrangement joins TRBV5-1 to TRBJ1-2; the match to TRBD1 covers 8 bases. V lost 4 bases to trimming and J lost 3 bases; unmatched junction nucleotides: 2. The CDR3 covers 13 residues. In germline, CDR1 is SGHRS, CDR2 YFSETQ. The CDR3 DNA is TGCGCCAGCAGCCCGGGACAGGACTATGGCTACACCTTC. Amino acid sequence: CASSPGQDYGYTF.

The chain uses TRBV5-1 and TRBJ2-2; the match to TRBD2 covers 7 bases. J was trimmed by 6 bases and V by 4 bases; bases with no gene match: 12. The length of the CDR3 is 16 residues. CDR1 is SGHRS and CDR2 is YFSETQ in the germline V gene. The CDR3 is CASSPIGAGVPGELFF. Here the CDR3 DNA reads TGCGCCAGCAGCCCGATAGGGGCGGGGGTGCCCGGGGAGCTGTTTTTT.

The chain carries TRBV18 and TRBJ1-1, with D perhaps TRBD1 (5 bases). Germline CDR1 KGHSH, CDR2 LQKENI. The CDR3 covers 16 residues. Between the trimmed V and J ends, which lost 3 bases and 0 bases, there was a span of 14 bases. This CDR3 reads CASSPLTEAMNTEAFF. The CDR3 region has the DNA TGTGCCAGCTCACCCCTGACAGAGGCCATGAACACTGAAGCTTTCTTT.

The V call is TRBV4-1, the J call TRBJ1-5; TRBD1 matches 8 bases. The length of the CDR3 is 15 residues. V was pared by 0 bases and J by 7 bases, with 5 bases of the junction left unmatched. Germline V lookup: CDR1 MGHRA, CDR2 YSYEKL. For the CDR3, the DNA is TGCGCCAGCAGCCAAGAGTGGACAGGGTTACAGCCCCAGCATTTT. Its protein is CASSQEWTGLQPQHF.

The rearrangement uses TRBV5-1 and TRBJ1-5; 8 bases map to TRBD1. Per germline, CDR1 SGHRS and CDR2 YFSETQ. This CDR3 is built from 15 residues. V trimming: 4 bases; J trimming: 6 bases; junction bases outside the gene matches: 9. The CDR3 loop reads CASSPTTGGGQPQHF. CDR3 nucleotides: TGCGCCAGCAGCCCCACCACAGGGGGAGGTCAGCCCCAGCATTTT. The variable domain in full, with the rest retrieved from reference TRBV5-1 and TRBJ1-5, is KAGVTQTPRYLIKTRGQQVTLSCSPISGHRSVSWYQQTPGQGLQFLFEYFSETQRNKGNFPGRFSGRQFSNSRSEMNVSTLELGDSALYLCASSPTTGGGQPQHFGDGTRLSIL.

Here the CDR3 reads CASSLKGQGEVNTEAFF. The CDR3 DNA sequence: TGCGCCAGCAGCTTGAAGGGTCAGGGGGAGGTGAACACTGAAGCTTTCTTT. The V and J genes are TRBV5-1 and TRBJ1-1, with 7 bases that match TRBD1. Germline lookup yields CDR1 SGHRS and CDR2 YFSETQ. The CDR3 is made up of 17 amino acids. Trimming removed 1 base from V and 0 bases from J; junction bases left unmatched: 9.

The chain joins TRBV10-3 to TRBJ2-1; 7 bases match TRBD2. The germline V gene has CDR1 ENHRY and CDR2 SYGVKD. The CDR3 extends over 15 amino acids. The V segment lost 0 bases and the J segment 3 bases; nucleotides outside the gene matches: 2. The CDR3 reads CAISESGGVYNEQFF. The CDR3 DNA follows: TGTGCCATCAGTGAGTCTGGGGGGGTCTACAATGAGCAGTTCTTC.

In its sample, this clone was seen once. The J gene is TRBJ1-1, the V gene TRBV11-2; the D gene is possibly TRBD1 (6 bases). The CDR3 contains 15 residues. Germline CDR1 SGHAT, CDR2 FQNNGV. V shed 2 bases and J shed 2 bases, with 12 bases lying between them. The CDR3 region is CASSLTGPINTEAFF. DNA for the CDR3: TGTGCCAGCAGCTTAACAGGGCCAATCAACACTGAAGCTTTCTTT.

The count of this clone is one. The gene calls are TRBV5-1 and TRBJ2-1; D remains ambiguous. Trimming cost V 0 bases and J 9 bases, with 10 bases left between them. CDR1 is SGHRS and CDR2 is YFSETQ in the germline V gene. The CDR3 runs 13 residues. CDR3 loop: CASSLVQVGEQFF. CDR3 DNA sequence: TGCGCCAGCAGCTTGGTCCAGGTCGGTGAGCAGTTCTTC.

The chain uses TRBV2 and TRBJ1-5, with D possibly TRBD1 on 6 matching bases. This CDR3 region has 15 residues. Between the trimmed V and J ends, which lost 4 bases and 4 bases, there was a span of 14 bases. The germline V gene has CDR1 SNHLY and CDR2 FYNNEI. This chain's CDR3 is CASSAYRAGNQPQHF. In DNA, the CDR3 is TGTGCCAGCAGTGCGTACAGGGCCGGGAATCAGCCCCAGCATTTT.

CDR3 protein: CASSPYCFALVSYEQYF. CDR3 nucleotide sequence: TGCGCCAGCAGCCCCTATTGCTTTGCGCTAGTCTCCTACGAGCAGTACTTC. V usage is TRBV4-1 and J usage is TRBJ2-7; no clear D gene. Germline V gene data show CDR1 as MGHRA and CDR2 as YSYEKL. The ends were cut back, 4 bases at V and 0 bases at J, with 19 bases in the middle. This CDR3 comprises 17 residues.

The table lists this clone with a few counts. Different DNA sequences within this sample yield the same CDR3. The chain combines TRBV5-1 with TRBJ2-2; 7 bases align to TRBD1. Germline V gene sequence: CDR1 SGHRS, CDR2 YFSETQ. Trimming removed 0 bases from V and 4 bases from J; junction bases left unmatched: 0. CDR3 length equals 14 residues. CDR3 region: CASSLGQGTGELFF. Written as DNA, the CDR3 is TGCGCCAGCAGCTTGGGACAGGGCACCGGGGAGCTGTTTTTT.

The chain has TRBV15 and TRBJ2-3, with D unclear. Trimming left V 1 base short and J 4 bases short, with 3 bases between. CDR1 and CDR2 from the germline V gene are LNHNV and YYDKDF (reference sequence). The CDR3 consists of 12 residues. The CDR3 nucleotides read TGTGCCACCAGCAGAGCTTCAGATACGCAGTATTTT. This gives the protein CATSRASDTQYF.

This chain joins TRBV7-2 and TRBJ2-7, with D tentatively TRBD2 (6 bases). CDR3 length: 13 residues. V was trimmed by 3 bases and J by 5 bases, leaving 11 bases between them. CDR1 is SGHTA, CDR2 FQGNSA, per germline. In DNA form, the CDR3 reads TGTGCCAGCAGCTTTGGGACTCAGAACGAGCAGTACTTC. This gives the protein CASSFGTQNEQYF.

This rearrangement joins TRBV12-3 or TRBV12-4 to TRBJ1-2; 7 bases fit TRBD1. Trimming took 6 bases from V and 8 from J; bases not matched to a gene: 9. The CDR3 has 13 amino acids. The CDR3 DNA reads TGTGCCAGCAGCCCAGGGACAGTCCGAGGCTACACCTTC. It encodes CASSPGTVRGYTF.

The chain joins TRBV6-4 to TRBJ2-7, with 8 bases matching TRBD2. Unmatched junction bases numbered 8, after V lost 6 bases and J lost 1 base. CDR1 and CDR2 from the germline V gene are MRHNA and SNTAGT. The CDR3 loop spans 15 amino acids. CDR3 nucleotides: TGTGCCAGCAGCATGGGGCTAGCGGGTTCCTACGAGCAGTACTTC. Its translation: CASSMGLAGSYEQYF.